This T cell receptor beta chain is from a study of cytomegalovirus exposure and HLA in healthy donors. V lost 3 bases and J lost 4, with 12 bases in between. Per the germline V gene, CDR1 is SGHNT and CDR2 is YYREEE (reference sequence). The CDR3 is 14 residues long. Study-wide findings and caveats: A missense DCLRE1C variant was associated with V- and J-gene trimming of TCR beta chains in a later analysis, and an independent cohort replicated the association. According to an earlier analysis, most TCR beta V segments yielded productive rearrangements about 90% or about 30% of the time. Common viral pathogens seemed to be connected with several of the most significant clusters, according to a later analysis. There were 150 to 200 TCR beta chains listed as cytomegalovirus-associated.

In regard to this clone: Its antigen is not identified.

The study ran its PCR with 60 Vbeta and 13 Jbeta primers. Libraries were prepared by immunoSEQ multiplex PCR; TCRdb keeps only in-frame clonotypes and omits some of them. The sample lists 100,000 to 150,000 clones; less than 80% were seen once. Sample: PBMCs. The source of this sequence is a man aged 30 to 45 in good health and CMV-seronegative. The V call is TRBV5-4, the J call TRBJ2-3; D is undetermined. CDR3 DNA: TGTGCCAGCAGCTCGACCGGGTCCCCAGATACGCAGTATTTT. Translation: CASSSTGSPDTQYF.